This T cell receptor beta chain stems from a study of Graves' ophthalmopathy and Graves' hyperthyroidism. Across the study: Absence of ophthalmopathy within 18 months of follow-up defined stable hyperthyroidism.

Beta-chain TCR CDR3 regions were amplified from RNA transcripts. Following a first-round RT-PCR that used HTBI primers, a second-round multiplex PCR was carried out. A single record per CDR3 protein comes from TCRdb applying MiXCR to the multiplex PCR reads. The table lists around 590,000 distinct CDR3 sequences, approximately 35% of them singletons. Turning to this clonotype: The antigen is not known.

Hyperthyroidism in these 18- to 65-year-old patients was newly diagnosed, lasting under 2 months. Whole-study results and caveats: Appearing in blood as well were most expanded thyroid clonotypes above 0.001 frequency.

J was trimmed by 5 bases and V by 5 bases; bases with no gene match: 1. Germline V lookup: CDR1 DFQATT, CDR2 SNEGSKA (reference sequence). This CDR3 contains 13 residues. The V gene is TRBV20-1, the J gene TRBJ1-6; 9 bases match TRBD1. Sequenced sample: peripheral blood or thyroid tissue (not recorded which). This receptor was taken from an adult man with Graves' hyperthyroidism. CDR3 DNA: TGCAGTGCTGGGGACAGGGATAATTCACCCCTCCACTTT. This translates into CSAGDRDNSPLHF.